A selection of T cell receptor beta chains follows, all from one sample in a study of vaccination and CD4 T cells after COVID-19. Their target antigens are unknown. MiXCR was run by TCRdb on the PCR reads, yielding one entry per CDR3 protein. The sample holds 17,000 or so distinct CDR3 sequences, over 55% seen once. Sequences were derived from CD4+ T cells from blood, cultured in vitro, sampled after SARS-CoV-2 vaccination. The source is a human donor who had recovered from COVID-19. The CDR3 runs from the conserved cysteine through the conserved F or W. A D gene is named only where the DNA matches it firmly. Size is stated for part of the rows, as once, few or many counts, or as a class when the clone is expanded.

cdr3_nt: TGTGCCAGCATACGGGAGAACACTGAAGCTTTCTTT; cdr3_aa: CASIRENTEAFF; v_call: TRBV2; d_call: -; clone_size: -; j_call: TRBJ1-1
cdr3_nt: TGCAGCGTTGACAGGGGTGGCTCTGAAGCTTTCTTT; cdr3_aa: CSVDRGGSEAFF; v_call: TRBV29-1; d_call: -; clone_size: -; j_call: TRBJ1-1
cdr3_nt: TGTGCCAGCAGTGAAGCGGGGCAGCCAAATTCACCCCTCCACTTT; cdr3_aa: CASSEAGQPNSPLHF; v_call: TRBV6-1; d_call: -; clone_size: few; j_call: TRBJ1-6
cdr3_nt: TGTGCCAGCAGCGGTAGCGGGGGGGCGGGGGTAGATACGCAGTATTTT; cdr3_aa: CASSGSGGAGVDTQYF; v_call: TRBV7-2; d_call: TRBD2; clone_size: -; j_call: TRBJ2-3
cdr3_nt: TGTGCCAGCAGCTTGGATCCGATTCAAGAGACCCAGTACTTC; cdr3_aa: CASSLDPIQETQYF; v_call: TRBV5-4; d_call: -; clone_size: few; j_call: TRBJ2-5
cdr3_nt: TGCGCCAGCAGCGGAGGGACAGGATCACCTAACTATGGCTACACCTTC; cdr3_aa: CASSGGTGSPNYGYTF; v_call: TRBV5-1; d_call: TRBD1; clone_size: few; j_call: TRBJ1-2
cdr3_nt: TGTGCCAGCAGGTCCGGGGCTGAAGCTTTCTTT; cdr3_aa: CASRSGAEAFF; v_call: TRBV6-1; d_call: -; clone_size: -; j_call: TRBJ1-1
cdr3_nt: TGCAGTGCAACCCGAGCGGGAGTGTCCTACAATGAGCAGTTCTTC; cdr3_aa: CSATRAGVSYNEQFF; v_call: TRBV20-1; d_call: TRBD2; clone_size: -; j_call: TRBJ2-1
cdr3_nt: TGTGCCAGCAGTCTAGACAGGGGATGGCAGCCCCAGCATTTT; cdr3_aa: CASSLDRGWQPQHF; v_call: TRBV12-3/TRBV12-4; d_call: TRBD1; clone_size: few; j_call: TRBJ1-5
cdr3_nt: TGTGCCAGCAGCGGGAGGGGGAGGACTGAAGCTTTCTTT; cdr3_aa: CASSGRGRTEAFF; v_call: TRBV12-3/TRBV12-4; d_call: -; clone_size: -; j_call: TRBJ1-1
cdr3_nt: TGTGCCAGCAGCTTAGATACGCGGCCCAGGGCCAACTATGGCTACACCTTC; cdr3_aa: CASSLDTRPRANYGYTF; v_call: TRBV7-2; d_call: -; clone_size: few; j_call: TRBJ1-2
cdr3_nt: TGCAGTGCTAGGCGAAGTATCGATAATTCACCCCTCCACTTT; cdr3_aa: CSARRSIDNSPLHF; v_call: TRBV20-1; d_call: -; clone_size: few; j_call: TRBJ1-6
cdr3_nt: TGCAGCGTTGAAGTTGAGGGGCAGGGCTGGTATCGGAACACTGAAGCTTTCTTT; cdr3_aa: CSVEVEGQGWYRNTEAFF; v_call: TRBV29-1; d_call: -; clone_size: -; j_call: TRBJ1-1
cdr3_nt: TGCAGTGCTATACCTGGTGTGGGCGCGGGGGGAAACACCATATATTTT; cdr3_aa: CSAIPGVGAGGNTIYF; v_call: TRBV20-1; d_call: -; clone_size: -; j_call: TRBJ1-3
cdr3_nt: TGTGCCAGCAGTGCCTCTGGGGCCGGACAGCCCCAGCATTTT; cdr3_aa: CASSASGAGQPQHF; v_call: TRBV6-1; d_call: -; clone_size: -; j_call: TRBJ1-5
cdr3_nt: TGCGCCAGCAGCTTGGGATTACGGGCTGAGAATGGCTACACCTTC; cdr3_aa: CASSLGLRAENGYTF; v_call: TRBV5-1; d_call: -; clone_size: -; j_call: TRBJ1-2
cdr3_nt: TGTGCCATCAGTGAGTCGCAGGGGGGTTCCTCCGAGCAGTACTTC; cdr3_aa: CAISESQGGSSEQYF; v_call: TRBV10-3; d_call: -; clone_size: few; j_call: TRBJ2-7
cdr3_nt: TGTGCCAGCAGTCACGGTCAGCCCCAGCATTTT; cdr3_aa: CASSHGQPQHF; v_call: TRBV6-2/TRBV6-3; d_call: -; clone_size: few; j_call: TRBJ1-5
cdr3_nt: TGTGCCAGCAGCTTGTTAGGTTACGGAAACTATGGCTACACCTTC; cdr3_aa: CASSLLGYGNYGYTF; v_call: TRBV7-9; d_call: -; clone_size: -; j_call: TRBJ1-2
cdr3_nt: TGCAGTGCAAAGACTAGCGGGAGGGCCGGAGGCACAGATACGCAGTATTTT; cdr3_aa: CSAKTSGRAGGTDTQYF; v_call: TRBV20-1; d_call: TRBD2; clone_size: -; j_call: TRBJ2-3
cdr3_nt: TGCAGTGCTTACCCACGCTTGAGCGGAGGATATTTCGATGAGCAGTTCTTC; cdr3_aa: CSAYPRLSGGYFDEQFF; v_call: TRBV20-1; d_call: -; clone_size: -; j_call: TRBJ2-1
cdr3_nt: TGCAGTGCCAGCGACCCAGCGGGAAAGAACACCGGGGAGCTGTTTTTT; cdr3_aa: CSASDPAGKNTGELFF; v_call: TRBV20-1; d_call: TRBD2; clone_size: -; j_call: TRBJ2-2
cdr3_nt: TGTGCCAGCAGTTATCTGGGCGGAACCGGGACGATCTATGGCTACACCTTC; cdr3_aa: CASSYLGGTGTIYGYTF; v_call: TRBV7-2; d_call: -; clone_size: -; j_call: TRBJ1-2
cdr3_nt: TGTGCCAGCAGCTACGGGAACAGGATTTCATTC; cdr3_aa: CASSYGNRISF; v_call: TRBV6-2/TRBV6-3; d_call: -; clone_size: -; j_call: TRBJ1-2
cdr3_nt: TGTGCCAGCAGCCCTATAGGACAGGGAAACACCATATATTTT; cdr3_aa: CASSPIGQGNTIYF; v_call: TRBV5-6; d_call: -; clone_size: -; j_call: TRBJ1-3
cdr3_nt: TGTGCCAGCAGTTCCCTAGCGGGAGACGTGGGGACCCAGTACTTC; cdr3_aa: CASSSLAGDVGTQYF; v_call: TRBV6-2/TRBV6-3; d_call: TRBD2; clone_size: -; j_call: TRBJ2-5
cdr3_nt: TGCAGTGCTATGGGAGCAGGGGGCAGGAGCAATCAGCCCCAGCATTTT; cdr3_aa: CSAMGAGGRSNQPQHF; v_call: TRBV20-1; d_call: TRBD1; clone_size: few; j_call: TRBJ1-5
cdr3_nt: TGCAGTGCTCCCCCGATAACCGGGACAACGAGCGGAAACACCATATATTTT; cdr3_aa: CSAPPITGTTSGNTIYF; v_call: TRBV20-1; d_call: -; clone_size: few; j_call: TRBJ1-3
cdr3_nt: TGTGCCAGCAGTGAGGCCAGGGGGACTGAAGCTTTCTTT; cdr3_aa: CASSEARGTEAFF; v_call: TRBV6-4; d_call: TRBD1; clone_size: -; j_call: TRBJ1-1
cdr3_nt: TGTGCCAGCAGCCAGGACAGGGGTAATTCACCCCTCCACTTT; cdr3_aa: CASSQDRGNSPLHF; v_call: TRBV5-4; d_call: TRBD1; clone_size: few; j_call: TRBJ1-6
cdr3_nt: TGTGCCAGCAGTCAGACAGGGAGGACTGAAGCTTTCTTT; cdr3_aa: CASSQTGRTEAFF; v_call: TRBV6-2/TRBV6-3; d_call: TRBD1; clone_size: -; j_call: TRBJ1-1
cdr3_nt: TGTGCCAGCACCAGGGAATTTCTACCTGAAGCTTTCTTT; cdr3_aa: CASTREFLPEAFF; v_call: TRBV6-1; d_call: -; clone_size: -; j_call: TRBJ1-1
cdr3_nt: TGCAGTGCTAGAGCGTCTCGGATGAACACTGAAGCTTTCTTT; cdr3_aa: CSARASRMNTEAFF; v_call: TRBV20-1; d_call: -; clone_size: few; j_call: TRBJ1-1
cdr3_nt: TGTGCCAGCAGTTTCAAGACCGTGGGGAAAACTGAAGCTTTCTTT; cdr3_aa: CASSFKTVGKTEAFF; v_call: TRBV6-5; d_call: -; clone_size: -; j_call: TRBJ1-1
cdr3_nt: TGTGCCAGCAGACAGGGTGGAGGAAACACCATATATTTT; cdr3_aa: CASRQGGGNTIYF; v_call: TRBV6-2/TRBV6-3; d_call: -; clone_size: -; j_call: TRBJ1-3
cdr3_nt: TGTGCCAGCAGTCCAGGACTAGCGGGAGTCTACGAGCAGTACTTC; cdr3_aa: CASSPGLAGVYEQYF; v_call: TRBV7-2; d_call: TRBD2; clone_size: -; j_call: TRBJ2-7
cdr3_nt: TGTGCCACCAGCAGGGCTTTCGCCACTGAAGCTTTCTTT; cdr3_aa: CATSRAFATEAFF; v_call: TRBV15; d_call: -; clone_size: -; j_call: TRBJ1-1
cdr3_nt: TGTGCCAGCAGCCTCGGGACACTTCGGAACACCATATATTTT; cdr3_aa: CASSLGTLRNTIYF; v_call: TRBV7-2; d_call: -; clone_size: -; j_call: TRBJ1-3
cdr3_nt: TGCAGTGCTAGAGAAGGTACCCGACCCAACACTGAAGCTTTCTTT; cdr3_aa: CSAREGTRPNTEAFF; v_call: TRBV20-1; d_call: -; clone_size: -; j_call: TRBJ1-1
cdr3_nt: TGTGCCAGCAGGTCGACGGCAGGTCAGCCCCAGCATTTT; cdr3_aa: CASRSTAGQPQHF; v_call: TRBV28; d_call: -; clone_size: -; j_call: TRBJ1-5
cdr3_nt: TGCAGTGCGACTAGCGGGAGGGCCTTCGAGACCCAGTACTTC; cdr3_aa: CSATSGRAFETQYF; v_call: TRBV20-1; d_call: TRBD2; clone_size: -; j_call: TRBJ2-5
cdr3_nt: TGCAGCGTTGAAGATCTGGGTACAGGGGGCCCAGATACGCAGTATTTT; cdr3_aa: CSVEDLGTGGPDTQYF; v_call: TRBV29-1; d_call: TRBD1; clone_size: -; j_call: TRBJ2-3
cdr3_nt: TGTGCCAGTAGGCCGAACCGGGCAGGGAACACTGAAGCTTTCTTT; cdr3_aa: CASRPNRAGNTEAFF; v_call: TRBV19; d_call: -; clone_size: few; j_call: TRBJ1-1
cdr3_nt: TGTGCGCTTCGTGGTTGGGGGGCTGTCTACGAGCAGTACTTC; cdr3_aa: CALRGWGAVYEQYF; v_call: TRBV30; d_call: -; clone_size: -; j_call: TRBJ2-7
cdr3_nt: TGTGCCAGCAGGGCCTCTGGAAACACCATATATTTT; cdr3_aa: CASRASGNTIYF; v_call: TRBV27; d_call: -; clone_size: -; j_call: TRBJ1-3
cdr3_nt: TGCGCCAGCAGCCACCGGACAGGGGATGGCTACACCTTC; cdr3_aa: CASSHRTGDGYTF; v_call: TRBV4-3; d_call: TRBD1; clone_size: -; j_call: TRBJ1-2
cdr3_nt: TGTGCCAGCACGTCCAGAGGTTCACCCCTCCACTTT; cdr3_aa: CASTSRGSPLHF; v_call: TRBV30; d_call: -; clone_size: -; j_call: TRBJ1-6
cdr3_nt: TGCAGTGCTAGAGATATCAGGGTAGCCGGCTATGGCTACACCTTC; cdr3_aa: CSARDIRVAGYGYTF; v_call: TRBV20-1; d_call: -; clone_size: -; j_call: TRBJ1-2
cdr3_nt: TGTGCCAGTAGTATCTTAAGGGGCGCAAATGAAGCTTTCTTT; cdr3_aa: CASSILRGANEAFF; v_call: TRBV19; d_call: -; clone_size: -; j_call: TRBJ1-1
cdr3_nt: TGTGCCAGCAGTCCTCCGAATAGACCCCTCCACTTT; cdr3_aa: CASSPPNRPLHF; v_call: TRBV6-2/TRBV6-3; d_call: -; clone_size: -; j_call: TRBJ1-6
cdr3_nt: TGCGCCAGCAGCCAAGATCCGGGGGAGTTGGAGACCCAGTACTTC; cdr3_aa: CASSQDPGELETQYF; v_call: TRBV4-3; d_call: -; clone_size: -; j_call: TRBJ2-5
cdr3_nt: TGTGCCAGCAGCTTATGGGAGACACGAGCTGGCTACACCTTC; cdr3_aa: CASSLWETRAGYTF; v_call: TRBV7-2; d_call: -; clone_size: -; j_call: TRBJ1-2
cdr3_nt: TGTGCCAGCACCGCAAACCCTAGACAGACAGGGGCCAACGTCCTGACTTTC; cdr3_aa: CASTANPRQTGANVLTF; v_call: TRBV6-2/TRBV6-3; d_call: -; clone_size: -; j_call: TRBJ2-6
cdr3_nt: TGTGCCAGCAGACTTTGGGCACAGGGAGGTGAAGGCTACACCTTC; cdr3_aa: CASRLWAQGGEGYTF; v_call: TRBV12-3/TRBV12-4; d_call: -; clone_size: -; j_call: TRBJ1-2
cdr3_nt: TGCAGTGCTAGAGAACCAGAAGGGCGTTATCAGCCCCAGCATTTT; cdr3_aa: CSAREPEGRYQPQHF; v_call: TRBV20-1; d_call: -; clone_size: -; j_call: TRBJ1-5
cdr3_nt: TGTGCCAGCAGCCGAACACGGGACAGAAGCTCCTACAATGAGCAGTTCTTC; cdr3_aa: CASSRTRDRSSYNEQFF; v_call: TRBV6-2/TRBV6-3; d_call: TRBD1; clone_size: -; j_call: TRBJ2-1
cdr3_nt: TGTGCCAGCAGGCCCCAAGACAGCTATAATTCACCCCTCCACTTT; cdr3_aa: CASRPQDSYNSPLHF; v_call: TRBV2; d_call: -; clone_size: -; j_call: TRBJ1-6
cdr3_nt: TGTGCCAGCAGCTTGACAGGGGGCATGAAAGATACGCAGTATTTT; cdr3_aa: CASSLTGGMKDTQYF; v_call: TRBV5-4; d_call: TRBD1; clone_size: -; j_call: TRBJ2-3
cdr3_nt: TGTGCCATCAGTGAGTCAGGGAGGGGTCGGCTCTATGGCTACACCTTC; cdr3_aa: CAISESGRGRLYGYTF; v_call: TRBV10-3; d_call: -; clone_size: -; j_call: TRBJ1-2
cdr3_nt: TGTGCCAGCAGATCTGGGGCCAGCATTTATGGCTACACCTTC; cdr3_aa: CASRSGASIYGYTF; v_call: TRBV27; d_call: -; clone_size: few; j_call: TRBJ1-2